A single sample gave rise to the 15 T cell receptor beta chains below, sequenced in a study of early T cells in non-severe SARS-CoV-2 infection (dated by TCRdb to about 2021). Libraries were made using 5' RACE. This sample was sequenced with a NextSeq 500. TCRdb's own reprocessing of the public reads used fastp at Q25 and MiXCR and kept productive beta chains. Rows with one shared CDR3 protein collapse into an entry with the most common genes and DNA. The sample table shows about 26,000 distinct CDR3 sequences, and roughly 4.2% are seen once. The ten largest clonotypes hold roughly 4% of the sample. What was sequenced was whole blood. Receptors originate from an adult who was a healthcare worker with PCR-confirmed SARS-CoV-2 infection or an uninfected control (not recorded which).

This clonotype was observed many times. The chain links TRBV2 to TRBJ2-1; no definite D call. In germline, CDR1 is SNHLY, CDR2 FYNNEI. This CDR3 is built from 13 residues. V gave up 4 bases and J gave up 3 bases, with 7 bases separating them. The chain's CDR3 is CASSVDIYNEQFF. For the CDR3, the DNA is TGTGCCAGCAGTGTCGACATCTACAATGAGCAGTTCTTC.

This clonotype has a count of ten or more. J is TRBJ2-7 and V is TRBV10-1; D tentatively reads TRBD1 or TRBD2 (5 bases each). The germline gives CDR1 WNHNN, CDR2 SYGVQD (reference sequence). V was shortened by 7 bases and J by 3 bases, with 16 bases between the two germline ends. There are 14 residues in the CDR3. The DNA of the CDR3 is TGCGCCAGCATAAACTCGGGACGCTTCTACGAGCAGTACTTC. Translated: CASINSGRFYEQYF.

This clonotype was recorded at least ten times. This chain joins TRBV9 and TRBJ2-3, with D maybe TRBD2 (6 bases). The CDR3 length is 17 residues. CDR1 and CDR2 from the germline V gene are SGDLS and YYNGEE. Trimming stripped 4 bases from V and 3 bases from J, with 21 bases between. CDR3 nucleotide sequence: TGTGCCAGCAGCCGATGGGGCAGGCGGGGTCCTACAGATACGCAGTATTTT. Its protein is CASSRWGRRGPTDTQYF. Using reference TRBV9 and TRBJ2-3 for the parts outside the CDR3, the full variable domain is DSGVTQTPKHLITATGQRVTLRCSPRSGDLSVYWYQQSLDQGLQFLIQYYNGEERAKGNILERFSAQQFPDLHSELNLSSLELGDSALYFCASSRWGRRGPTDTQYFGPGTRLTVL.

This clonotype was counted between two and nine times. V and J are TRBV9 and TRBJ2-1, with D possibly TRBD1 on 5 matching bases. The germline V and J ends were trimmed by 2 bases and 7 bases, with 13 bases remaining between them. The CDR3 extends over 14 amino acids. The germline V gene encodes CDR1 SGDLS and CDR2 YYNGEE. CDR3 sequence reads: CASSVETATNEQFF. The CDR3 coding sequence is TGTGCCAGCAGCGTGGAGACAGCGACGAATGAGCAGTTCTTC.

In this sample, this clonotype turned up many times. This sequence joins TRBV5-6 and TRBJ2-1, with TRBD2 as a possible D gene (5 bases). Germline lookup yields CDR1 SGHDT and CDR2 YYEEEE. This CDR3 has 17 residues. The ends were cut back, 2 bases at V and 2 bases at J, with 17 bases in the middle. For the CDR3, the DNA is TGTGCCAGCAGCTTACTCCGTTCGGGATCTGCCTACAATGAGCAGTTCTTC. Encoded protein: CASSLLRSGSAYNEQFF.

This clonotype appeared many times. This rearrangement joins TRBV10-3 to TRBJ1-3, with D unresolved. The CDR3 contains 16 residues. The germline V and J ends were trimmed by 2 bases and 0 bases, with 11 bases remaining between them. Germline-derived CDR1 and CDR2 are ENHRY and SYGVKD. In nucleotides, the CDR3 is TGTGCCATCAGTGAGGCCGCCTGGTACTCTGGAAACACCATATATTTT. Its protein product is CAISEAAWYSGNTIYF.

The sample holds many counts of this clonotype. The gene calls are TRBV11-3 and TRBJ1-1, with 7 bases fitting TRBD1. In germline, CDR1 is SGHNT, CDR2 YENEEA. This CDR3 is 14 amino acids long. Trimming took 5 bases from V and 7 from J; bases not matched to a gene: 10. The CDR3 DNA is TGTGCCAGCAGCATACCGACAGGGATGGTTGAAGCTTTCTTT. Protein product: CASSIPTGMVEAFF.

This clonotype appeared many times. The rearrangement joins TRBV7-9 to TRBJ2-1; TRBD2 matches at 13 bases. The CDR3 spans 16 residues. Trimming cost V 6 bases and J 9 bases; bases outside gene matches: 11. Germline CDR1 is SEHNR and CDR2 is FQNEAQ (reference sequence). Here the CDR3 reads CASRTLGLAGVGEQFF. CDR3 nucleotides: TGTGCCAGCAGGACCCTCGGACTAGCGGGAGTAGGTGAGCAGTTCTTC.

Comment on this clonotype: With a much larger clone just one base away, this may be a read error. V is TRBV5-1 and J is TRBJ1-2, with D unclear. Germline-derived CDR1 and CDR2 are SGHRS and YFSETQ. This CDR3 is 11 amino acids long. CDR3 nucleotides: TGCGCCGGCAGCGACAACTATGGCTACACCTTC. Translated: CAGSDNYGYTF.

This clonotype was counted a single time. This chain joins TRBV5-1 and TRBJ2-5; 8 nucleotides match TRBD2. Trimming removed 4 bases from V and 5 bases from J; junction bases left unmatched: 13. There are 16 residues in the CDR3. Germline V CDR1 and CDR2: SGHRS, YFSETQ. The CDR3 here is CASSPSGTSVVETQYF. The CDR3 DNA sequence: TGCGCCAGCAGCCCCTCCGGGACTAGTGTTGTGGAGACCCAGTACTTC.

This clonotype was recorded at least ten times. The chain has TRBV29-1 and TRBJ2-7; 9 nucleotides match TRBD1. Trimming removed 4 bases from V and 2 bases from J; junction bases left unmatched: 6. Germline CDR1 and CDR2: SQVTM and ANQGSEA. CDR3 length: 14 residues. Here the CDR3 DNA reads TGCAGCGTTGGGGGGGGACAGGGCACCTACGAGCAGTACTTC. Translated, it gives CSVGGGQGTYEQYF.

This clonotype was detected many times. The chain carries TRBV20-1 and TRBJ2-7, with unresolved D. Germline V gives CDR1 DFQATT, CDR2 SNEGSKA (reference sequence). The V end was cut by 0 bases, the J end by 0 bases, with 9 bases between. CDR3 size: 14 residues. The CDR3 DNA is TGCAGTGCTAGAGATTCCATTTACTCCTACGAGCAGTACTTC. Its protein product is CSARDSIYSYEQYF.

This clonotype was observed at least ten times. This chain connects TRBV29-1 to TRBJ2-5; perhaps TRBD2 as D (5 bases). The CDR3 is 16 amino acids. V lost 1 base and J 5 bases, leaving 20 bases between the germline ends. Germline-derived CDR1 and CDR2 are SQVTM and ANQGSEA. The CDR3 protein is CSVEVLGDQRGETQYF. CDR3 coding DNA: TGCAGCGTTGAAGTTCTCGGGGATCAGCGTGGGGAGACCCAGTACTTC.

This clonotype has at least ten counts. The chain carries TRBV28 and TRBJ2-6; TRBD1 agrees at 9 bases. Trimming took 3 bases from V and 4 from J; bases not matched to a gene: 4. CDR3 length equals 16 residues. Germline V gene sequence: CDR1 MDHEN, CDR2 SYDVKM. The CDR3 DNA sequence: TGTGCCAGCAGTTTCGGGACAGGGACGGGGGCCAACGTCCTGACTTTC. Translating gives CASSFGTGTGANVLTF.

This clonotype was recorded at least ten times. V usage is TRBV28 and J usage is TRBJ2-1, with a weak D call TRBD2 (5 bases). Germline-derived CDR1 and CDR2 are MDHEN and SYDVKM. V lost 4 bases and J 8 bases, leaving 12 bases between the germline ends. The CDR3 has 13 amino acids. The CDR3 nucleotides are TGTGCCAGCAGTTCTCGGGGAAGCCATGAGCAGTTCTTC. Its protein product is CASSSRGSHEQFF. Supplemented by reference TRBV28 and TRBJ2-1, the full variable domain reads DVKVTQSSRYLVKRTGEKVFLECVQDMDHENMFWYRQDPGLGLRLIYFSYDVKMKEKGDIPEGYSVSREKKERFSLILESASTNQTSMYLCASSSRGSHEQFFGPGTRLTVL.